This entry is about one T cell receptor (beta chain). From germline, CDR1 is SEHNR and CDR2 FQNEAQ (reference sequence). CDR3 length equals 14 residues. Trimming shortened V by 1 base and J by 0 bases, and 6 bases separated the two germline ends. The data were taken from a study of identifying expanded T cells in peripheral blood. Assay used: immunoSEQ multiplex PCR; TCRdb lists only in-frame clones, some missing. The data show 95,000 to 100,000 clones, roughly nine tenths seen once. Healthy donors had no documented immune events, such as infections, while sampled. The chain has TRBV7-9 and TRBJ1-1; D is ambiguous. The sample consisted of blood. This TCR derives from a person aged 18-70 years in good health. DNA for the CDR3: TGTGCCAGCAGCTTAGAACAGTTGAACACTGAAGCTTTCTTT. Translated, it gives CASSLEQLNTEAFF.